A single T cell receptor beta chain is shown here with its context. This clonotype was observed at least ten times. The specificity of this receptor is unknown. No clone much larger than this one lies a single base away; base qualities are absent. This sample is drawn from a study of molecular identifiers for immune sequencing clone quantification (dated by TCRdb to about 2018). Study-level background: For a replicate experiment, the RNA from either approximately 20,000 or 100,000 naive CD8 T cells was divided into five aliquots, and four of those aliquots went on to sequencing. The study was a methods study using CD8 T cells to benchmark molecular-identifier clustering-based TCR repertoire sequencing (MIDCIRS) and TCR RNA copy counting. The paper's findings and limits, for the study overall: Naive libraries contained spiked-in Jurkat TCR RNA (approximately ten copies' worth), which is not part of the donor repertoire. In CMV-specific effector cells, over 98% of molecules were held by clones above 20 RNA copies, whereas under 1% of molecules were held by such clones in naive cells. When barcode sub-clustering was not used, chimeric consensus sequences inflated TCR diversity, with chimeras reaching as high as 47%. The sizes of highly expanded clones could end up underestimated when identical TCR molecules share a barcode. About three recovered TCR RNA copies per cell were obtained by modeling, versus roughly 10 by digital PCR, implying a capture efficiency of roughly 32%. Spiked-in Jurkat TCR RNA equivalent to a single cell was reported to be detectable even among approximately 900,000 naive CD8 T cells.

Naive CD8 T cell libraries were made from around 20,000 to 1,000,000 sorted cells using 10%, 30% or 50% of purified RNA. Naive CD8 T cells, defined as CD8+CD4-CCR7+CD45RA+, were FACS-sorted into RLT Plus buffer on a BD FACSAria II. Detection sensitivity was tested by spiking Jurkat RNA equal to ten TCR copies' worth into samples containing roughly 19,000-1,100,000 naive CD8 T cells. Enrichment of CD8 T cells was done with RosetteSep CD8+ T Cell Enrichment Cocktail plus Ficoll-Paque, and ACK red cell lysis came afterward. Receptors were amplified or captured by PCR. The instrument given in TCRdb is Illumina HiSeq 4000. Bulk TCR libraries were generated as previously described, with the TCR primers listed in Table S5 used. Total RNA was purified with the Qiagen AllPrep DNA/RNA kit. Before analysis, reads from multiple sequencing runs of the same library were pooled. On the study's bioinformatics: Only reads with exact TCR constant sequence were kept, trimmed to 150 nt, and grouped by their 12-nt molecular barcodes. Reads within each barcode group were sub-clustered using a 15% Levenshtein threshold, and quality-weighted consensus sequences were constructed for each RNA molecule. Non-functional sequences were filtered out, along with any lower-count sequence sitting one edit away from another sequence. On the basis of fitting two negative binomial distributions, barcode sub-clusters with fewer than 20% of the maximum read count were discarded. TCRdb passed the public sequencing reads through fastp at Q25 and MiXCR, retaining productive beta sequences. Entries that share a CDR3 protein sequence are merged under the most common genes and DNA. These V and J calls are TCRdb output, not the study's own analysis. Counted in this sample were around 480,000 distinct CDR3 sequences; 20% to 25% of them appeared once. The top ten hold 0.84% of the sample.

Including cysteine and phenylalanine, the CDR3 has 14 amino acids. The kept DNA is CDR3 alone, 42 bases in frame from the first base. The germline V gene encodes CDR1 GTSNPN and CDR2 SVGIG (reference sequence). V was cut back by 5 bases and J by 1 base, leaving a gap of 11 bases between them. This receptor was obtained from a human donor in good health. Some libraries in this study had Jurkat cell RNA spiked in. Recombination connected TRBV30 to TRBJ2-2, with TRBD2 perhaps the D gene, on 7 matching bases. Sequencing was done on a sample of naive CD8+ T cells from blood, with Jurkat cell RNA spiked in. The intended sense of this specimen's cell subset or site label: FACS-sorted CD8+CD4-CCR7+CD45RA+ naive T cells. At the DNA level, the sequence is TGTGCCTGGGCGGGGGCCAGGAACACCGGGGAGCTGTTTTTT. Translated, it gives CAWAGARNTGELFF.